Listed below are T cell receptor beta chains from one sample, sequenced in a study of spatial heterogeneity in lung cancer. MiXCR, applied by TCRdb to the 5' RACE reads, yields one record per CDR3 protein. The sample has about 120,000 distinct CDR3 sequences, roughly an eighth seen once; the top ten hold around 17%. This specimen consisted of PBMCs, obtained at follow-up. These receptors originate from a male donor with early-stage non-small cell lung cancer. Both conserved end residues are part of each CDR3. A D gene is named only where the DNA matches it firmly. The size field is filled for only some rows; it gives once, few, many or a size class.

J	V	size	D	DNA	CDR3
TRBJ2-2	TRBV9	.	.	TGTGCCAGCAGCGTAGACGGGTACACCGGGGAGCTGTTTTTT	CASSVDGYTGELFF
TRBJ2-7	TRBV6-2/TRBV6-3	.	.	TGTGCCAGCACCAACGACGCCCAAATGTACGAGCAGTACTTC	CASTNDAQMYEQYF
TRBJ2-7	TRBV9	many	.	TGTGCCAGCAGCGTAGACGAGCAGTACTTC	CASSVDEQYF
TRBJ1-6	TRBV7-2	.	.	TGTGCCAGCAGCCCGGAGGGGGGGAATAATTCACCCCTCCACTTT	CASSPEGGNNSPLHF
TRBJ2-7	TRBV28	many	TRBD1	TGTGCCAGCAGTCGGGACAGGGGAGGGTCGGAGCAGTACTTC	CASSRDRGGSEQYF
TRBJ1-5	TRBV11-2	few	.	TGTGCCAGCCTCCAAAGGTTAAATAGCAATCAGCCCCAGCATTTT	CASLQRLNSNQPQHF
TRBJ2-2	TRBV12-3/TRBV12-4	few	TRBD1	TGTGCCAGCAGTCGCCGACAGGGAAACACCGGGGAGCTGTTTTTT	CASSRRQGNTGELFF
TRBJ1-2	TRBV28	.	TRBD1	TGTGCCAGCAGGTACCGGGACAGACCTAACTATGGCTACACCTTC	CASRYRDRPNYGYTF
TRBJ2-3	TRBV5-6	many	.	TGTGCCGGGGGGCGCGGATATCCCAGCACAGATACGCAGTATTTT	CAGGRGYPSTDTQYF
TRBJ2-4	TRBV3-1	.	TRBD2	TGTGCCAGCAGATTAGCGGGGCCCAAAAACATTCAGTACTTC	CASRLAGPKNIQYF
TRBJ2-1	TRBV20-1	few	TRBD1	TGCAGTGCTAGAGATTTCGGGACAGGGGGGGCCAATGAGCAGTTCTTC	CSARDFGTGGANEQFF
TRBJ1-2	TRBV30	many	TRBD1	TGTGCCTGGAATGTCAGGGGGCTAGGTGGCTACACCTTC	CAWNVRGLGGYTF
TRBJ2-7	TRBV5-1	many	.	TGCGCCAGCAGCAGCTACTCCTCGGACGAGCAGTACTTC	CASSSYSSDEQYF
TRBJ1-1	TRBV6-5	.	.	TGTGCCAGCAGTTCGACGAACACTGAAGCTTTCTTT	CASSSTNTEAFF
TRBJ2-1	TRBV7-2	many	.	TGTGCCAGCAGCTTAAGGGGGGCCTACAATGAGCAGTTCTTC	CASSLRGAYNEQFF
TRBJ1-5	TRBV7-2	few	.	TGTGCCAGCAGCTTAGAACAGGTTGGCAATCAGCCCCAGCATTTT	CASSLEQVGNQPQHF
TRBJ2-7	TRBV27	.	TRBD1	TGTGCCAGCAGTTTCTCACAGGGGGGTTCCCACGAGCAGTACTTC	CASSFSQGGSHEQYF
TRBJ2-7	TRBV29-1	.	TRBD1	TGCAGCGTTGGCGGGACAGGGGTCTACGAGCAGTACTTC	CSVGGTGVYEQYF
TRBJ2-2	TRBV7-2	.	.	TGTGCCAGCAGCAACCGGGGGTCCACCGGGGAGCTGTTTTTT	CASSNRGSTGELFF
TRBJ2-3	TRBV29-1	many	.	TGCAGCGCTGACCTGGGCGGTAGCACAGATACGCAGTATTTT	CSADLGGSTDTQYF
TRBJ2-1	TRBV20-1	many	TRBD2	TGCAGTGCTAGGGCTAGCGGGGGGGCTGGCTACAATGAGCAGTTCTTC	CSARASGGAGYNEQFF
TRBJ2-1	TRBV5-1	.	TRBD2	TGCGCCAGCAGCTTGACTAGCGGAATGTACAATGAGCAGTTCTTC	CASSLTSGMYNEQFF
TRBJ1-6	TRBV20-1	.	TRBD1	TGCAGTGCGAGACAGGGAGTCACTTTCAATTCACCCCTCCACTTT	CSARQGVTFNSPLHF
TRBJ2-1	TRBV6-6	.	.	TGTGCCAGGCCAGAGAGTTGCTCCTACAATGAGCAGTTCTTC	CARPESCSYNEQFF
TRBJ1-1	TRBV18	.	TRBD1	TGTGCCAGTTCTGTTGGACAGGGGTTTTACACTGAAGCTTTCTTT	CASSVGQGFYTEAFF
TRBJ1-2	TRBV12-3/TRBV12-4	many	TRBD1	TGTGCCAGCAGTGCCGTTACAGGGGGCTCTGGCTACACCTTC	CASSAVTGGSGYTF
TRBJ2-1	TRBV19	many	.	TGTGCCAGTAGTACGGACACGAGCTCCTACAATGAGCAGTTCTTC	CASSTDTSSYNEQFF
TRBJ2-7	TRBV5-1	few	.	TGCGCCAGCAGCTTGACCGCAGGACTTACCTACGAGCAGTACTTC	CASSLTAGLTYEQYF
TRBJ2-5	TRBV11-3	few	.	TGTGCCAGCAGCTTTGCCTACAGGGAAGGGGAGACCCAGTACTTC	CASSFAYREGETQYF
TRBJ2-3	TRBV18	.	TRBD1	TGTGCCAGCTCAAGGCCCACAGGGGGTCGGGTCACAGATACGCAGTATTTT	CASSRPTGGRVTDTQYF
TRBJ2-2	TRBV4-3	.	TRBD1	TGCGCCAGCAGCCAATTCGACAGGGGGCATCCCGGGGAGCTGTTTTTT	CASSQFDRGHPGELFF
TRBJ1-6	TRBV30	many	.	TGTGCCTGGAGTGTTGAGTCACCCCTCCACTTT	CAWSVESPLHF
TRBJ1-2	TRBV30	.	.	TGTGCCTGGTCCGTAGGCCTTACTGCGACCGGCTACACCTTC	CAWSVGLTATGYTF
TRBJ2-2	TRBV14	.	.	TGTGCCAGCAGCCAACTAATCACCGGGGAGCTGTTTTTT	CASSQLITGELFF
TRBJ1-1	TRBV20-1	many	.	TGCAGTGCTAGAGATAGTTCAATAATGAACACTGAAGCTTTCTTT	CSARDSSIMNTEAFF
TRBJ2-7	TRBV9	many	TRBD1	TGTGCCAGCAGCCCCTGGACAGGGGGCGAGCAGTACTTC	CASSPWTGGEQYF
TRBJ2-1	TRBV4-2	many	.	TGTGCCAGCAGCCAAGTGGGCCAGGAGTCCTACAATGAGCAGTTCTTC	CASSQVGQESYNEQFF
TRBJ2-2	TRBV28	few	.	TGTGCCAGCAGGCAGGGTTGGGGCACCGGGGAGCTGTTTTTT	CASRQGWGTGELFF
TRBJ1-2	TRBV28	.	.	TGTGCCAGCAGTTTAAAGGGTTATGGCTACACCTTC	CASSLKGYGYTF
TRBJ2-3	TRBV18	.	.	TGTGCCAGTTCAACCACAAGGCCTAAAACCATCGGGACAGATACGCAGTATTTT	CASSTTRPKTIGTDTQYF
TRBJ2-4	TRBV27	few	.	TGTGCCAGCAGGGCAATAAAGGGATCAAAAAACATTCAGTACTTC	CASRAIKGSKNIQYF
TRBJ1-6	TRBV20-1	.	TRBD1	TGCAGTGCTTGGACAGGGGCGGCCCCCCTCCACTTT	CSAWTGAAPLHF
TRBJ1-6	TRBV27	few	TRBD1	TGTGCCAGCAGTTTCTCTCAAAGAGGGGGCTCACCCCTCCACTTT	CASSFSQRGGSPLHF
TRBJ1-1	TRBV7-9	few	.	TGTGCCAGCAGCTTGGGGGGGAAGAACACTGAAGCTTTCTTT	CASSLGGKNTEAFF
TRBJ2-7	TRBV18	few	.	TGTGCCAGCTCATCGGGACGGACCTACGAGCAGTACTTC	CASSSGRTYEQYF
TRBJ2-2	TRBV19	.	.	TGTGCCAGTAGTATAATATCCGGGGAGCTGTTTTTT	CASSIISGELFF
TRBJ2-7	TRBV27	.	.	TGTGCCAGCACCCTACAGGGTTCTGGCGAGCAGTACTTC	CASTLQGSGEQYF
TRBJ1-6	TRBV12-3/TRBV12-4	.	.	.	CASSFGNGPGSPLHF
TRBJ2-5	TRBV6-1	.	TRBD2	TGTGCCAGCAGACCCTGGACTAGCGGCCAAGAGACCCAGTACTTC	CASRPWTSGQETQYF